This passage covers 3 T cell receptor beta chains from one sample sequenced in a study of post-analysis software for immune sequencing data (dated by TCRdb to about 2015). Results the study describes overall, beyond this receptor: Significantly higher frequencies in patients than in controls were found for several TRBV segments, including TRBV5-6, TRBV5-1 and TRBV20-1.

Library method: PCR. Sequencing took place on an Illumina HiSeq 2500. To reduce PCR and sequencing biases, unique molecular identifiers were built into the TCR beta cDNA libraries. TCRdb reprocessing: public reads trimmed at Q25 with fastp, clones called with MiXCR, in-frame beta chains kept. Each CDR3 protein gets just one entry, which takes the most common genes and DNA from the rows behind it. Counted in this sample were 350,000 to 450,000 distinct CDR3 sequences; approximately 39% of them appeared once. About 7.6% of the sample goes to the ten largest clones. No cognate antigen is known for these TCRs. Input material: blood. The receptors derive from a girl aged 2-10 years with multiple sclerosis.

The CDR3 DNA follows: TGTGCCACGGGGAATGAGCAGTTCTTC. Its protein is CATGNEQFF. This chain joins TRBV15 and TRBJ2-1; no clear D gene. Trimming took off 9 bases at V and 7 bases at J, with 4 bases between the two ends. The CDR3 is 9 residues long. Per the germline V gene, CDR1 is LNHNV and CDR2 is YYDKDF (reference sequence).

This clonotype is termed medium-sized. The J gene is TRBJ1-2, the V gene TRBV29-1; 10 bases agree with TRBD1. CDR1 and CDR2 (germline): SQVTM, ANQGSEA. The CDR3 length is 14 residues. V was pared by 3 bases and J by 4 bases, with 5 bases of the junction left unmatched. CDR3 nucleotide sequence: TGCAGCGTTGACGCCCGGGACAGGGGCTATGGCTACACCTTC. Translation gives CSVDARDRGYGYTF.

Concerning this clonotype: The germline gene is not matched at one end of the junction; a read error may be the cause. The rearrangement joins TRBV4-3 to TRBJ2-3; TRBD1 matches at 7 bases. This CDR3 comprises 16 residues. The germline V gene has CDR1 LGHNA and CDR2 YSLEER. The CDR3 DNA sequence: TGCGCCAGCGGCCAAGAGTGGACAGGTGAAACAGATACGCAGTATTTT. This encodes CASGQEWTGETDTQYF.